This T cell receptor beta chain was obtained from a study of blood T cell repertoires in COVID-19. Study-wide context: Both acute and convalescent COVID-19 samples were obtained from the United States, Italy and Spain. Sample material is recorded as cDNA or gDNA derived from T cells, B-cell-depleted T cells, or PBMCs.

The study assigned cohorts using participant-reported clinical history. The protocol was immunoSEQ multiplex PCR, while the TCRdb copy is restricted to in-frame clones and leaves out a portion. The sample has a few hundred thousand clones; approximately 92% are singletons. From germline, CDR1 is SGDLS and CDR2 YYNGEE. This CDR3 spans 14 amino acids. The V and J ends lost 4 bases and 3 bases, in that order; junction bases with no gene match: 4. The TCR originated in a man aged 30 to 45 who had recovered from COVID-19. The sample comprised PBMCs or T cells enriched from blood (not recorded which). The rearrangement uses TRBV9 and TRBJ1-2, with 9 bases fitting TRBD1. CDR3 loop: CASSPRTGDYGYTF. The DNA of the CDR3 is TGTGCCAGCAGCCCGCGGACAGGGGACTATGGCTACACCTTC.